The source of this T cell receptor beta chain is a study of somatic mutations in cytotoxic T cells in rheumatoid arthritis (dated by TCRdb to 2015 to 2018). A note on the overall study: Patient peripheral blood (roughly 32 ml EDTA) was drawn right after diagnosis and before any treatment started. Some T-cell populations stained with V beta antibodies were sorted by flow on a FACSAria II or Sony SH800 to nearly 100% purity, with sorted V beta1+ cells additionally subjected to TCRB sequencing. In newly diagnosed rheumatoid arthritis without treatment, the study examined if expanded CD8+ T-cell clones harbor somatic mutations, relying on TCRB deep sequencing to characterize clonality. For roughly 61 rheumatoid arthritis patients and 20 healthy controls, TCRB deep sequencing was carried out. Median age was essentially the same in the patient group and the control group. Overall results and qualifications from the work: CD8+ T-cell clonality did not differ significantly between rheumatoid arthritis patients and age-matched healthy controls. The finding that TRBV07 was slightly underrepresented in patients was left unadjusted for multiple comparisons. The expanded CD8+ clones had unknown antigen targets, and not appearing in virus-specific databases did not rule out that they were virus-specific. CD8+ clonality increased with age in patients (Spearman r ≈ 0.5) but not in healthy controls. In about an eighth of the roughly 65 patients the largest CD8+ clone exceeded 20% of CD8+ cells, and several identical CD8+ TCRB sequences were shared between blood and synovial fluid.

CD4+ and CD8+ cells were isolated by positive magnetic bead selection on an AutoMACS, and purity was checked by flow cytometry. Initial screening for clonal expansions relied on flow cytometry with a TCR V beta antibody panel, after which sorted CD8+ fractions underwent TCRB deep sequencing for characterization. Peripheral blood mononuclear cells were isolated by Ficoll-Paque PLUS density gradient separation. Using Nucleospin Tissue or Tissue XS kits, DNA was extracted from CD4-enriched, CD8-enriched or PBMC samples, with quantification by a Qubit 2.0 fluorometer. Sequencing of TCRB CDR3 was done on genomic DNA with the immunoSEQ assay. The study's processing was this. Published virus-specific TCRB sequences were compared with patient CD8+ clones larger than 1%, and only a few matches were found. Nothing other than productive TCRB rearrangements was included in the analyses. Clonality was expressed as a Shannon entropy-based productive clonality index, with each clone defined by a unique TCRB CDR3 sequence. To calculate repertoire overlap between two samples, the template counts of each clone were considered relative to each sample's total templates. V-gene usage from TCRB sequencing and V-gene usage measured by flow cytometry were correlated (Spearman r of approximately 0.62). TCRdb took this table from immuneACCESS and kept in-frame rearrangements with V and J called. Such tables lack part of the clones; where checked against another copy, unresolved V genes explain under half of the gap, and the rest is unexplained. V and J calls and clone size are given by that table; D and trimming were obtained from the DNA. The sample table records around 19,000 clones; almost 85% of these occur just once. Of the sample, 8.9% is held by the ten largest clones.

The CDR3 measures 11 amino acids from cysteine to phenylalanine. The entry retains the CDR3 DNA only, 33 bases that are in frame from base 1. Concerning this clone itself: What antigen it recognizes has not been identified. No base qualities exist here, and no much larger clone lies one base off it.

The sequence came from an adult with rheumatoid arthritis. Recombination linked TRBV21-1 to TRBJ2-1. TRBV21-1 is labeled a pseudogene. The sequenced sample was CD8+ T cells sorted from blood. The DNA reads as follows: TGTGCCAGCAATGTGAACAATGAGCAGTTCTTC. Its amino acids are CASNVNNEQFF.